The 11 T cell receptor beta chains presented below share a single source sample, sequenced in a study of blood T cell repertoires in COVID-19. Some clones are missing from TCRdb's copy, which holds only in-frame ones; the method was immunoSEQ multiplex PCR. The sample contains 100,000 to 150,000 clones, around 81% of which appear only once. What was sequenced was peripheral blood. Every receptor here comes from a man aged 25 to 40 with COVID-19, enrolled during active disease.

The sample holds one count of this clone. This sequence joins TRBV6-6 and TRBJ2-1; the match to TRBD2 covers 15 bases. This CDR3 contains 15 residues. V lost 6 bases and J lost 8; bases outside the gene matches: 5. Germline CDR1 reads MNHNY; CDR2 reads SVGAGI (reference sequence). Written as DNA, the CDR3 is TGTGCCAGCAGGAAGGGACTAGCGGGGGGCGATGAGCAGTTCTTC. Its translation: CASRKGLAGGDEQFF.

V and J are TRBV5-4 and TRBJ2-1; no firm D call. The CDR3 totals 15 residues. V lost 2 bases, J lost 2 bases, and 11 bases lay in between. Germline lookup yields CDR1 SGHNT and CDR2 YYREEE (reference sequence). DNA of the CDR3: TGTGCCAGCAGCTTCTCGTCTACCCCCTACAATGAGCAGTTCTTC. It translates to CASSFSSTPYNEQFF. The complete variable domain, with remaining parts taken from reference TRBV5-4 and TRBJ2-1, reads ETGVTQSPTHLIKTRGQQVTLRCSSQSGHNTVSWYQQALGQGPQFIFQYYREEENGRGNFPPRFSGLQFPNYSSELNVNALELDDSALYLCASSFSSTPYNEQFFGPGTRLTVL.

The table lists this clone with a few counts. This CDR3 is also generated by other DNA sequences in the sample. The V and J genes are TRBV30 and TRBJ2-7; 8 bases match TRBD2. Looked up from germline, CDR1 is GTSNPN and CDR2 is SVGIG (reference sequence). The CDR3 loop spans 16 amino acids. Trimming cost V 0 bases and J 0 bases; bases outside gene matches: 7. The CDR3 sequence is CAWSVRRGLASYEQYF. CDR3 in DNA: TGTGCCTGGAGTGTACGTCGCGGACTAGCCTCCTACGAGCAGTACTTC.

CDR3 nucleotide sequence: TGTGCCAGCAGCCAAGATATGGTAGCGGGATTTTACGAGCAGTACTTC. Its translation: CASSQDMVAGFYEQYF. This sequence joins TRBV3-1 (or the pseudogene TRBV3-2) and TRBJ2-7; TRBD2 aligns across 8 bases. The CDR3 contains 16 residues. In germline, CDR1 is LGHDT, CDR2 YNNKEL (reference sequence). The J segment lost 4 bases and the V segment lost 0 bases, leaving 8 bases of the junction unmatched.

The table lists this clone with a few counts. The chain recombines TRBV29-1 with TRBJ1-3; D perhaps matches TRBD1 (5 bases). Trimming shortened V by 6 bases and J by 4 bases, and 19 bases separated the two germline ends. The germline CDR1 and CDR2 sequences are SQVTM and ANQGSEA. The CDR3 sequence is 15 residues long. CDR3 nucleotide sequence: TGCAGCGTCAATCCCGCCGGGACTGGAGGAAACACCATATATTTT. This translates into CSVNPAGTGGNTIYF.

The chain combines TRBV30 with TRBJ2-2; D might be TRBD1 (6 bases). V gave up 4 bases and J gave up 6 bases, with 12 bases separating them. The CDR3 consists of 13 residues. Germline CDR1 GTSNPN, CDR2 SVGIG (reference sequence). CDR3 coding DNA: TGTGCCTGGACGGACAGTCAGGCCGGGGAGCTGTTTTTT. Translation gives CAWTDSQAGELFF.

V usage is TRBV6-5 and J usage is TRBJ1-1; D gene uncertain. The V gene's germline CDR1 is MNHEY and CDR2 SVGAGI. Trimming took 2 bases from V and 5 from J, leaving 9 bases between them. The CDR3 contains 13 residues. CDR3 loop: CASSYEGRTEAFF. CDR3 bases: TGTGCCAGCAGTTACGAGGGCCGGACTGAAGCTTTCTTT.

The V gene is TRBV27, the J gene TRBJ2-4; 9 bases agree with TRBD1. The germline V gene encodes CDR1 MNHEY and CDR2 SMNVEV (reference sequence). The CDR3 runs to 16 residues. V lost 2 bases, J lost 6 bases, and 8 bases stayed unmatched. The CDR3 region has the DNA TGTGCCAGCAGTTTAACGGCCGGGACAGGGAGAAACATTCAGTACTTC. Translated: CASSLTAGTGRNIQYF.

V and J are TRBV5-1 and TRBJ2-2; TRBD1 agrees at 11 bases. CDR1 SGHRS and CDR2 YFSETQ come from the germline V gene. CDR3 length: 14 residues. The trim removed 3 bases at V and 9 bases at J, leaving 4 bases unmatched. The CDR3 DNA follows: TGCGCCAGCAGCTGGGGACAGGGGGAGAGGGAGCTGTTTTTT. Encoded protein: CASSWGQGERELFF.

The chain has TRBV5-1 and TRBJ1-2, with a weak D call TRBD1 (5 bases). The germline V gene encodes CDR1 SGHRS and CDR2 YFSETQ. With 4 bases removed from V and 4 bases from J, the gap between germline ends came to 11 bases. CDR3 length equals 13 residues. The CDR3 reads CASSPGGVYGYTF. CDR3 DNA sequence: TGCGCCAGCAGCCCCGGGGGGGTCTATGGCTACACCTTC. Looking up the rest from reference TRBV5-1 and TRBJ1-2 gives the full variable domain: KAGVTQTPRYLIKTRGQQVTLSCSPISGHRSVSWYQQTPGQGLQFLFEYFSETQRNKGNFPGRFSGRQFSNSRSEMNVSTLELGDSALYLCASSPGGVYGYTFGSGTRLTVV.

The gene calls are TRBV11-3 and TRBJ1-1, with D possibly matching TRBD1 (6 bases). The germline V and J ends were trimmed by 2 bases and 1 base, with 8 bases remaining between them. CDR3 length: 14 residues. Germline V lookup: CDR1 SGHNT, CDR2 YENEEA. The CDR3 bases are TGTGCCAGCAGCTTACGGGGGGCGAACACTGAAGCTTTCTTT. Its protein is CASSLRGANTEAFF.